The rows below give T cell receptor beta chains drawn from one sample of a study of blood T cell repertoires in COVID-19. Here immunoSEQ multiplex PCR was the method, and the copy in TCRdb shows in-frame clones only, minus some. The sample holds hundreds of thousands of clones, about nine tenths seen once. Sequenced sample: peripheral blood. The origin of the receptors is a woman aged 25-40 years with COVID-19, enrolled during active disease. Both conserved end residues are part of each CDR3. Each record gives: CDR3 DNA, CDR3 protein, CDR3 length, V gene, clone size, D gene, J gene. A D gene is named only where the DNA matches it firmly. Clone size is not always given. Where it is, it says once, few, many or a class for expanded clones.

cdr3_nt: TGTGCCAGCAGCACCGGGACAGGGGGATTTTACACTGAAGCTTTCTTT
cdr3_aa: CASSTGTGGFYTEAFF
cdr3_length: 16
v_call: TRBV7-2
clone_size: NA
d_call: TRBD1
j_call: TRBJ1-1

cdr3_nt: TGTGCCTGGAGTCGATCAGGGGCCAATGAGCAGTTCTTC
cdr3_aa: CAWSRSGANEQFF
cdr3_length: 13
v_call: TRBV30
clone_size: NA
d_call: NA
j_call: TRBJ2-1

cdr3_nt: TGCAGCGTACGAACGAGGGGGAGCCTCTCCGAGCAGTACTTC
cdr3_aa: CSVRTRGSLSEQYF
cdr3_length: 14
v_call: TRBV29-1
clone_size: once
d_call: NA
j_call: TRBJ2-7

cdr3_nt: TGCAGTGCTAGTTCTTTCGGACTAGCCACGGGTGATACGCAGTATTTT
cdr3_aa: CSASSFGLATGDTQYF
cdr3_length: 16
v_call: TRBV20-1
clone_size: NA
d_call: TRBD2
j_call: TRBJ2-3

cdr3_nt: TGCGCCAGCAGCTTGTCTCCCAGGGCCGCAACCGGGGAGCTGTTTTTT
cdr3_aa: CASSLSPRAATGELFF
cdr3_length: 16
v_call: TRBV5-1
clone_size: NA
d_call: NA
j_call: TRBJ2-2

cdr3_nt: TGCGCCAGCAGAGCGAGAGCGGGAGGGCCCTCCTACGAGCAGTACTTC
cdr3_aa: CASRARAGGPSYEQYF
cdr3_length: 16
v_call: TRBV5-1
clone_size: NA
d_call: TRBD2
j_call: TRBJ2-7

cdr3_nt: TGTGCCAGCAGCCCGGGACAGGGATCTCAGCCCCAGCATTTT
cdr3_aa: CASSPGQGSQPQHF
cdr3_length: 14
v_call: TRBV2
clone_size: once
d_call: TRBD1
j_call: TRBJ1-5

cdr3_nt: TGTGCCAGCAGCCGGGGGACAGGGGGCGGTTCACCCCTCCACTTT
cdr3_aa: CASSRGTGGGSPLHF
cdr3_length: 15
v_call: TRBV3-1/TRBV3-2
clone_size: NA
d_call: TRBD1
j_call: TRBJ1-6

cdr3_nt: TGTGCCAGCAGTTTGCTCAGGGTAGGTAATAATGAAAAACTGTTTTTT
cdr3_aa: CASSLLRVGNNEKLFF
cdr3_length: 16
v_call: TRBV28
clone_size: NA
d_call: NA
j_call: TRBJ1-4

cdr3_nt: TGTGCCATCAGTGAGTCGATGATGGCCCCCCCCCAGCATTTT
cdr3_aa: CAISESMMAPPQHF
cdr3_length: 14
v_call: TRBV10-3
clone_size: NA
d_call: NA
j_call: TRBJ1-5

cdr3_nt: TGTGCCAGCAGCCAAGATTCAGGGGAAAGGAGGACGCAGTATTTT
cdr3_aa: CASSQDSGERRTQYF
cdr3_length: 15
v_call: TRBV3-1/TRBV3-2
clone_size: NA
d_call: NA
j_call: TRBJ2-3

cdr3_nt: TGTGCCAGCAGCTTGGAGGGGTTTTACGAGCAGTACTTC
cdr3_aa: CASSLEGFYEQYF
cdr3_length: 13
v_call: TRBV7-8
clone_size: NA
d_call: NA
j_call: TRBJ2-7

cdr3_nt: TGTGCCAGCTCACCAAACTCCGGACAGGGGGCTGGAGACACTGAAGCTTTCTTT
cdr3_aa: CASSPNSGQGAGDTEAFF
cdr3_length: 18
v_call: TRBV18
clone_size: NA
d_call: TRBD1
j_call: TRBJ1-1

cdr3_nt: TGTGCCAGCTGCCTGGGGGACAGGGTTATCCGGTCACCCCTCCACTTT
cdr3_aa: CASCLGDRVIRSPLHF
cdr3_length: 16
v_call: TRBV28
clone_size: NA
d_call: TRBD1
j_call: TRBJ1-6

cdr3_nt: TGTGCCAGTAGTAGGCGGACAGGAGGGAATCAGCCCCAGCATTTT
cdr3_aa: CASSRRTGGNQPQHF
cdr3_length: 15
v_call: TRBV19
clone_size: NA
d_call: TRBD1
j_call: TRBJ1-5

cdr3_nt: TGCGCCAGCAGTGAGTCGACGAGAGGGACCCAGTACTTC
cdr3_aa: CASSESTRGTQYF
cdr3_length: 13
v_call: TRBV10-2
clone_size: few
d_call: NA
j_call: TRBJ2-5